These 17 T cell receptor beta chains were all obtained from the same sample, sequenced in a study of blood T cell repertoires in COVID-19. TCRdb's copy holds only in-frame clones and misses some; the assay was immunoSEQ multiplex PCR. The sample yields 200,000 to 250,000 clones, approximately 90% seen once. Sequenced input: peripheral blood. Receptor source: a man younger than 40 with COVID-19, enrolled during active disease.

The V and J genes are TRBV27 and TRBJ2-7, with D possibly being TRBD1 (5 bases). The CDR3 totals 16 residues. V lost 3 bases to trimming and J lost 5 bases, with 20 bases between them. Germline lookup yields CDR1 MNHEY and CDR2 SMNVEV (reference sequence). CDR3 sequence: CASSFYGWYQGNEQYF. For the CDR3, the DNA is TGTGCCAGCAGTTTTTATGGGTGGTATCAGGGAAACGAGCAGTACTTC.

This chain links TRBV18 with TRBJ1-3; 7 bases fit TRBD1. Germline V CDR1 and CDR2: KGHSH, LQKENI. V trimming: 3 bases; J trimming: 6 bases; junction bases outside the gene matches: 8. This CDR3 contains 15 residues. CDR3 residues: CASSPRDSAVNTIYF. The CDR3 coding sequence is TGTGCCAGCTCACCTAGGGACAGCGCCGTAAACACCATATATTTT.

The chain is built from TRBV6-5 and TRBJ1-2; 9 positions agree with TRBD1. V gave up 7 bases and J gave up 4 bases; unmatched junction bases: 4. This CDR3 contains 13 residues. Looked up from germline, CDR1 is MNHEY and CDR2 is SVGAGI. CDR3 sequence: CASIRGQGYGYTF. DNA for the CDR3: TGTGCCAGCATCCGGGGACAGGGCTATGGCTACACCTTC.

The genes are TRBV27 and TRBJ2-3, with a tentative D call TRBD1 (5 bases). This CDR3 is built from 12 residues. Germline-derived CDR1 and CDR2 are MNHEY and SMNVEV (reference sequence). Trimming removed 11 bases from V and 7 bases from J, with 16 bases in between. CDR3 DNA: TGTGCCGACGTGGGGCAGAGGAATACGCAGTATTTT. Translated: CADVGQRNTQYF.

The chain employs TRBV5-1 and TRBJ1-4; D perhaps matches TRBD1 (5 bases). The V end lost 6 bases, the J end lost 7 bases, and 19 bases lay between the germline ends. The CDR3 has 15 amino acids. Germline assignment: CDR1 SGHRS and CDR2 YFSETQ. The CDR3 DNA sequence: TGCGCCAGCACCCTTGAGGCAGGGAAGGCTGAAAAACTGTTTTTT. Protein: CASTLEAGKAEKLFF.

The chain couples TRBV7-2 to TRBJ1-5, with D possibly matching TRBD1 (5 bases). The V gene's germline CDR1 is SGHTA and CDR2 FQGNSA. This CDR3 region has 14 residues. V lost 5 bases, J lost 4 bases, and 12 bases lay in between. The CDR3 loop is CASSARVSNQPQHF. DNA of the CDR3: TGTGCCAGCAGCGCCAGGGTATCTAATCAGCCCCAGCATTTT.

This rearrangement joins TRBV27 to TRBJ1-6; the match to TRBD1 covers 8 bases. This CDR3 spans 15 amino acids. V gave up 4 bases and J gave up 7 bases; unmatched junction bases: 6. Germline V CDR1 and CDR2: MNHEY, SMNVEV (reference sequence). The chain's CDR3 is CASSSGTGINSPLHF. The CDR3 nucleotides are TGTGCCAGCAGTTCCGGGACAGGCATCAATTCACCCCTCCACTTT.

The genes are TRBV5-8 and TRBJ1-6; D not certain. From germline, CDR1 is SGHTS and CDR2 YDEGEE. V gave up 0 bases and J gave up 9 bases, with 22 bases separating them. The length of the CDR3 is 18 residues. The CDR3 is CASSLALASAGVGSPLHF. CDR3 DNA: TGTGCCAGCAGCTTGGCCTTGGCTTCTGCGGGAGTGGGTTCACCCCTCCACTTT.

The V and J genes are TRBV27 and TRBJ1-4; D is perhaps TRBD1 (5 bases). With 3 bases removed from V and 5 bases from J, the gap between germline ends came to 13 bases. CDR3 size: 15 residues. CDR1 is MNHEY, CDR2 SMNVEV, per germline (reference sequence). The CDR3 DNA follows: TGTGCCAGCAGTTTTACGGCGGGGGTAAATGAAAAACTGTTTTTT. Its translation is CASSFTAGVNEKLFF.

The genes are TRBV5-8 and TRBJ2-3; 14 bases line up with TRBD2. V was pared by 4 bases and J by 3 bases, with 7 bases of the junction left unmatched. In germline, CDR1 is SGHTS, CDR2 YDEGEE. This CDR3 has 17 residues. The CDR3 DNA reads TGTGCCAGCAGCCTGGGACTAGCGGGAGTTATAACAGATACGCAGTATTTT. This translates into CASSLGLAGVITDTQYF.

The chain uses TRBV18 and TRBJ1-1, with a tentative D call TRBD1 (6 bases). Germline V gene data show CDR1 as KGHSH and CDR2 as LQKENI. V gave up 1 base and J gave up 1 base, with 7 bases separating them. CDR3 length: 14 residues. This CDR3 is CASSPQTGNTEAFF. Written as DNA, the CDR3 is TGTGCCAGCTCACCACAGACAGGGAACACTGAAGCTTTCTTT.

This clone was counted a single time. The chain links TRBV5-4 to TRBJ1-5, with TRBD1 matching over 7 bases. Trimming at V came to 4 bases and at J to 6 bases, leaving 10 bases not matched to a gene. The germline V gene encodes CDR1 SGHNT and CDR2 YYREEE (reference sequence). The CDR3 consists of 15 residues. CDR3: CASSRTNRGGQPQHF. The DNA of the CDR3 is TGTGCCAGCAGCCGAACCAACAGGGGCGGTCAGCCCCAGCATTTT.

This clone is a singleton in its sample. This rearrangement joins TRBV11-3 to TRBJ2-1; 15 nucleotides agree with TRBD2. Germline-derived CDR1 and CDR2 are SGHNT and YENEEA. The V segment lost 5 bases and the J segment 9 bases; nucleotides outside the gene matches: 14. The CDR3 loop spans 18 amino acids. DNA for the CDR3: TGTGCCAGCAGCCGTCTCGGACTAGCGGGAGGGTTTTCTGGTGAGCAGTTCTTC. Translation gives CASSRLGLAGGFSGEQFF. The full variable domain, with the rest looked up from reference TRBV11-3 and TRBJ2-1, is EAGVVQSPRYKIIEKKQPVAFWCNPISGHNTLYWYLQNLGQGPELLIRYENEEAVDDSQLPKDRFSAERLKGVDSTLKIQPAELGDSAVYLCASSRLGLAGGFSGEQFFGPGTRLTVL.

The chain carries TRBV28 and TRBJ1-2; 8 positions agree with TRBD1. The CDR3 covers 13 residues. V shed 6 bases, J shed 8 bases, and the junction held 8 bases outside the gene matches. Germline values: CDR1 MDHEN, CDR2 SYDVKM. The DNA for the CDR3 is TGTGCCAGCAGCCGAACAGGGGGGGGCGGCTACACCTTC. Translation gives CASSRTGGGGYTF.

The V and J genes are TRBV20-1 and TRBJ2-1, with D perhaps matching TRBD2 (6 bases). The CDR3 consists of 16 residues. The V gene lost 3 bases and the J gene lost 8 bases, with 23 bases spanning the gap. CDR1 DFQATT and CDR2 SNEGSKA come from the germline V gene (reference sequence). In nucleotides, the CDR3 is TGCAGTGCTAGTGTAAATCGGGACTCCGCCGTGGATGAGCAGTTCTTC. It yields the protein CSASVNRDSAVDEQFF.

The chain recombines TRBV20-1 with TRBJ2-7; 8 nucleotides align to TRBD1. Looked up from germline, CDR1 is DFQATT and CDR2 is SNEGSKA (reference sequence). The ends lost 3 bases at V and 3 bases at J; junction bases unmatched: 4. The CDR3 spans 13 residues. In DNA, the CDR3 is TGCAGTGCTAGTGCAGACAGGGGCTACGAGCAGTACTTC. Encoded protein: CSASADRGYEQYF.

V usage is TRBV10-3 and J usage is TRBJ2-2, with TRBD1 matching 7 bases. The length of the CDR3 is 16 residues. Germline V gene data show CDR1 as ENHRY and CDR2 as SYGVKD. Trimming took 2 bases from V and 1 from J; bases not matched to a gene: 4. The CDR3 DNA reads TGTGCCATCAGTGAGCCGAGGACAGGGAACACCGGGGAGCTGTTTTTT. This translates into CAISEPRTGNTGELFF.